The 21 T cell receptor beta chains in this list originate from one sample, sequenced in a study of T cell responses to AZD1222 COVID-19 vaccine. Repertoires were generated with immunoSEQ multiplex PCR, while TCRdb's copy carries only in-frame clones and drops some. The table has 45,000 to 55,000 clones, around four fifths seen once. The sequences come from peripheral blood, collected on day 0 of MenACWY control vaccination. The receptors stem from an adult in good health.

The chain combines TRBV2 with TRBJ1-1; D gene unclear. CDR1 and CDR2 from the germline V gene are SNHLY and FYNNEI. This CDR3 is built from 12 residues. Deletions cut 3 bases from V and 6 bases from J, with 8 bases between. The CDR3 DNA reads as TGTGCCAGCAGTGAGAGCCAGCCTGAAGCTTTCTTT. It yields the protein CASSESQPEAFF.

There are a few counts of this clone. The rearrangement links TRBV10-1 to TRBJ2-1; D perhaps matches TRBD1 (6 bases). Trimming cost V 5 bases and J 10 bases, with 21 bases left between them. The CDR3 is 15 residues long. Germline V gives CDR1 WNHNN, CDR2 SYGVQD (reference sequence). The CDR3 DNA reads TGCGCCAGCAGTCCCCTTAGCCAGGGGCTGGGGGAGCAGTTCTTC. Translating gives CASSPLSQGLGEQFF.

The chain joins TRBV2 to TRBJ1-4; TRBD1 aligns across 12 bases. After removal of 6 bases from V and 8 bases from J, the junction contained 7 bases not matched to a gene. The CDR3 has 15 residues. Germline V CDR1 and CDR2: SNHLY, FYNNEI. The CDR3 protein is CASSRSGTGGEKLFF. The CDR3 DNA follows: TGTGCCAGCAGCCGATCCGGGACAGGGGGCGAAAAACTGTTTTTT. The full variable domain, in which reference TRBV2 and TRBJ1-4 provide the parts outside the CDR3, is EPEVTQTPSHQVTQMGQEVILRCVPISNHLYFYWYRQILGQKVEFLVSFYNNEISEKSEIFDDQFSVERPDGSNFTLKIRSTKLEDSAMYFCASSRSGTGGEKLFFGSGTQLSVL.

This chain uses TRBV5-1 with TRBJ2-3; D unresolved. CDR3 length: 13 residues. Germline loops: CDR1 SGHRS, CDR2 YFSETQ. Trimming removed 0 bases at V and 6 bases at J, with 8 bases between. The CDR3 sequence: CASSLGQRDTQYF. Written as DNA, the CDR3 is TGCGCCAGCAGCTTGGGGCAGAGGGATACGCAGTATTTT.

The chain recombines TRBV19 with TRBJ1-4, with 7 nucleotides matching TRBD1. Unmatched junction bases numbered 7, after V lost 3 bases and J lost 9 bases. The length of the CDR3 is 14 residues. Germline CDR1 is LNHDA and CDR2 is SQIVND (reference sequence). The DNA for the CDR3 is TGTGCCAGTAGTATTCTACAGGGGACAAAAAAACTGTTTTTT. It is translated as CASSILQGTKKLFF.

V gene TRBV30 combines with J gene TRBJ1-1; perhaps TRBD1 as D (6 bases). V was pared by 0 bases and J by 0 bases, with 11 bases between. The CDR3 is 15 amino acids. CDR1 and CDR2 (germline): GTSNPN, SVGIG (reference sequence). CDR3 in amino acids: CAWSVRTGLNTEAFF. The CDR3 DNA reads TGTGCCTGGAGTGTACGAACAGGGCTGAACACTGAAGCTTTCTTT.

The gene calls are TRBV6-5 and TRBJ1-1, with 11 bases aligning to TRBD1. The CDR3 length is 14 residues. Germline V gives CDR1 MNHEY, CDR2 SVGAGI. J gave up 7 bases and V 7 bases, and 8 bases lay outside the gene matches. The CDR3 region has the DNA TGTGCCAGCACTAAGGGACAGGGGGTTGGTGAAGCTTTCTTT. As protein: CASTKGQGVGEAFF.

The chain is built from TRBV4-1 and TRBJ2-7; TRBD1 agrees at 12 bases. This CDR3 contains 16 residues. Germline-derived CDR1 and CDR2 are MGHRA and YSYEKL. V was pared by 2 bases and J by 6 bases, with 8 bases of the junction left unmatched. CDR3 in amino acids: CASSQPRGTGGREQYV. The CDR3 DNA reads TGCGCCAGCAGCCAACCCCGGGGGACAGGGGGCCGCGAGCAGTACGTC.

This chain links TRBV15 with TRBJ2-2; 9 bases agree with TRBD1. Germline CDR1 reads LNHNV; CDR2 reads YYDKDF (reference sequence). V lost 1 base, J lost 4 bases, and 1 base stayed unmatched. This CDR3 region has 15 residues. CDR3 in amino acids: CATSRGTGATGELFF. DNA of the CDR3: TGTGCCACCAGCAGAGGGACAGGGGCCACCGGGGAGCTGTTTTTT.

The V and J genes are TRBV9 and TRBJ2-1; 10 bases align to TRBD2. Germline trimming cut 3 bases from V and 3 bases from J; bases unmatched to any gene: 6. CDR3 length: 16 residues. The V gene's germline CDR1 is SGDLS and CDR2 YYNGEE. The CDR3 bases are TGTGCCAGCAGCGCACTAGGACTAGCGGTCTACAATGAGCAGTTCTTC. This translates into CASSALGLAVYNEQFF.

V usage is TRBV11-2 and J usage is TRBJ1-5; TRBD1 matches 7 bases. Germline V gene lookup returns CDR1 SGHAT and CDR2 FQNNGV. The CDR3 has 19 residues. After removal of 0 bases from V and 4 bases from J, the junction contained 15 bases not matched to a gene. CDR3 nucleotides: TGTGCCAGCAGCTTAGATCCTAGATCCGGTGGGACAGAGAATCAGCCCCAGCATTTT. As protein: CASSLDPRSGGTENQPQHF.

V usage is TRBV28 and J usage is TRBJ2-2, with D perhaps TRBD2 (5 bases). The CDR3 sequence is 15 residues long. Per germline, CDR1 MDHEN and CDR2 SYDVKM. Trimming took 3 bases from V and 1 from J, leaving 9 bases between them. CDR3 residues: CASSFLAGNTGELFF. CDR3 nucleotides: TGTGCCAGCAGTTTCTTGGCGGGGAACACCGGGGAGCTGTTTTTT. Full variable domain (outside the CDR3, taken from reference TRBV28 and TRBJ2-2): DVKVTQSSRYLVKRTGEKVFLECVQDMDHENMFWYRQDPGLGLRLIYFSYDVKMKEKGDIPEGYSVSREKKERFSLILESASTNQTSMYLCASSFLAGNTGELFFGEGSRLTVL.

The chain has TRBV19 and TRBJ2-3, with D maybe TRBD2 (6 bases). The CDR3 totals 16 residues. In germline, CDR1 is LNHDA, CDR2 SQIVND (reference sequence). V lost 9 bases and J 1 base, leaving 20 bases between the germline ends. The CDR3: CASTKVTSSGTDTQYF. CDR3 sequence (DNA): TGTGCCAGCACCAAGGTGACTAGTTCAGGCACAGATACGCAGTATTTT.

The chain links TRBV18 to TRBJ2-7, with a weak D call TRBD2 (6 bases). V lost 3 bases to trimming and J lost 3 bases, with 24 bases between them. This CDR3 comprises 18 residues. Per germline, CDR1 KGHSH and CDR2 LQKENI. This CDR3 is CASSPLPGVSGGDYEQYF. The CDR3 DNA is TGTGCCAGCTCACCTCTTCCGGGAGTATCTGGTGGGGACTACGAGCAGTACTTC.

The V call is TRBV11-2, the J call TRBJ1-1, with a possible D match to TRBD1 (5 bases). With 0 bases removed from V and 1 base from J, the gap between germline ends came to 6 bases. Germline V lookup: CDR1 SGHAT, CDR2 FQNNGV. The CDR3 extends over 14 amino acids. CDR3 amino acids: CASSLDGQNTEAFF. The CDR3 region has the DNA TGTGCCAGCAGCTTAGATGGACAGAACACTGAAGCTTTCTTT.

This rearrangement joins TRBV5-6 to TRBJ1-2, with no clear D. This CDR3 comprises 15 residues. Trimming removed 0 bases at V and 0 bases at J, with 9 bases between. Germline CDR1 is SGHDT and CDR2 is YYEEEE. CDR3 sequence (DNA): TGTGCCAGCAGCTTGGTTAGCCTAGCTAACTATGGCTACACCTTC. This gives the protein CASSLVSLANYGYTF.

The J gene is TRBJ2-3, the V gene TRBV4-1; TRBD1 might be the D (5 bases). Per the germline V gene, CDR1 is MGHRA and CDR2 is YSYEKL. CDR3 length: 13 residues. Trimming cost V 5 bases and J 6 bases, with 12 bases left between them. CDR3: CASSLGQGDTQYF. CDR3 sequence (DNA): TGCGCCAGCAGCTTGGGGCAGGGCGATACGCAGTATTTT.

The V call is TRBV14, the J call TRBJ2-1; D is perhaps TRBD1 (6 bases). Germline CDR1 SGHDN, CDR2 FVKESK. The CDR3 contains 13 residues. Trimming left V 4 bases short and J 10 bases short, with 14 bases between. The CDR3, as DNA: TGTGCCAGCAGCCTAAACCCGGGACAAGAGCAGTTCTTC. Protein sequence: CASSLNPGQEQFF.

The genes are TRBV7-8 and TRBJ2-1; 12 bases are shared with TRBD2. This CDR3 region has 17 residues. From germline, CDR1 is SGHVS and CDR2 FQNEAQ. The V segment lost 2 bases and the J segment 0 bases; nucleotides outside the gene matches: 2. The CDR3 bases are TGTGCCAGCAGCTTATGGACTAGCGGGACCTCCTACAATGAGCAGTTCTTC. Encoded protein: CASSLWTSGTSYNEQFF.

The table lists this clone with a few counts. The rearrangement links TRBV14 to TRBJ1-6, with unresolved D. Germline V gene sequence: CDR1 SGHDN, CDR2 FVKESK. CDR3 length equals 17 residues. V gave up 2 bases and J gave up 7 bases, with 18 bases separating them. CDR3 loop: CASSQRNGPIGNSPLHF. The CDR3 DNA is TGTGCCAGCAGCCAACGGAACGGCCCCATTGGGAATTCACCCCTCCACTTT.

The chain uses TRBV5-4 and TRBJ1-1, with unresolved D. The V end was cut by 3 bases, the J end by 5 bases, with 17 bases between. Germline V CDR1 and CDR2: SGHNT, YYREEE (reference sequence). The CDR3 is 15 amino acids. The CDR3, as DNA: TGTGCCAGCAGCTCACGGCCCGACCTGGGGACTGAAGCTTTCTTT. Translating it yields CASSSRPDLGTEAFF.